This T cell receptor (beta chain) was sequenced during a study of blood T cells in healthy people across ages. Study details: Using template switching, researchers captured about one barcoded beta molecule for each two T cells. Study-wide results and caveats: Donor CMV status, an unknown factor, possibly confounded changes in expanded clonotypes.

Per sample, no less than 5.5 micrograms of total RNA were extracted. The second PCR ran roughly 7 to 12 cycles with a sample-barcoded 5' primer and J-beta primers. TCRdb recomputed calls from the 5' RACE reads with MiXCR, one row per CDR3 protein. The sample lists about a million distinct CDR3 sequences, 48% occurring once. The table lists this clonotype with a few counts. Its antigen is not known. The sample taken for sequencing was blood. The clonotype was recovered from a young man in good health.

Here the CDR3 DNA reads TGTACCCCGGGAACTGGCTACACCTTC. Translated, it gives CTPGTGYTF. The genes are TRBV7-9 and TRBJ1-2; D is unresolved. The CDR3 extends over 9 amino acids. Per germline, CDR1 SEHNR and CDR2 FQNEAQ (reference sequence). The full variable domain, completed using reference TRBV7-9 and TRBJ1-2, is DTGVSQNPRHKITKRGQNVTFRCDPISEHNRLYWYRQTLGQGPEFLTYFQNEAQLEKSRLLSDRFSAERPKGSFSTLEIQRTEQGDSAMYLCTPGTGYTFGSGTRLTVV.